This TCR beta chain was sequenced for a study of T cells in Graves' hyperthyroidism and ophthalmopathy. Study conclusions and caveats: From stable hyperthyroidism, ophthalmopathy was separated by a 13 V-J model. Peripheral blood also featured most of the thyroid clonotypes expanded above 0.001. Model output signaled ophthalmopathy a median roughly 6 months ahead of onset.

The CDR3 regions of TCR beta were amplified from RNA transcripts. HTBI primers were the set used in a first-round RT-PCR of the TCR CDR3. TCRdb analysed the multiplex PCR reads with MiXCR anew, one entry per CDR3 protein. Of hundreds of thousands of distinct CDR3 sequences detected, around a quarter appear once; the ten largest clones hold roughly 10%. Details on this clonotype: As yet, its antigen is unknown. The junction departs from the called germline gene at one end, perhaps through a read error.

The CDR3 contains 15 residues. Germline V gives CDR1 SGHVS, CDR2 FQNEAQ. Together with thyroid ultrasound, orbital computed tomography, serum thyroxine and TRAb, clinical symptoms were used for diagnoses. The clonotype was recovered from a woman in her 30s with Graves' ophthalmopathy. The sequenced sample consisted of blood. This chain links TRBV7-8 with TRBJ1-2; D is uncertain. The CDR3 nucleotides read TGTGCCAGCAGCTTAGCGGGCATCATTAACTATGGTTACACCTTC. It yields the protein CASSLAGIINYGYTF. Full variable domain (outside the CDR3, taken from reference TRBV7-8 and TRBJ1-2): GAGVSQSPRYKVAKRGQDVALRCDPISGHVSLFWYQQALGQGPEFLTYFQNEAQLDKSGLPSDRFFAERPEGSVSTLKIQRTQQEDSAVYLCASSLAGIINYGYTFGSGTRLTVV.